Listed here is a single T cell receptor (beta chain). Membership in each cohort depended on participant-reported clinical history. CDR3 size: 18 residues. Trimming left V 1 base short and J 2 bases short, with 18 bases between. Germline CDR1 LGHNA, CDR2 YSLEER. Per the original data handling: Amplified reference gene primers provided the basis for estimating nucleated cell counts. Data came from immunoSEQ multiplex PCR; TCRdb stores just in-frame clones and leaves some out. D and trimming come from the DNA, and the V and J calls and clone size come from that table. The data contain 200,000 to 250,000 clones, about 86% of them seen just once; the ten biggest clones take up approximately 3.3%. This entry belongs to a study of blood T cell repertoires in COVID-19. Study-level background: The recovered donors of Cohort 3 showed two negative PCRs, clearance, or symptom resolution. Sample material is recorded as cDNA or gDNA derived from T cells, B-cell-depleted T cells, or PBMCs.

This sequence originates from a woman aged 45-65 years in a cohort exposed to, infected with or recovered from COVID-19 (not recorded which). The chain combines TRBV4-3 with TRBJ2-1, with D perhaps matching TRBD1 (5 bases). The sequenced sample consisted of PBMCs or T cells enriched from blood (not recorded which). The CDR3: CASSQVGARTNAYNEQFF. For the CDR3, the DNA is TGCGCCAGCAGCCAAGTTGGGGCCAGGACAAATGCCTACAATGAGCAGTTCTTC.